This T cell receptor (beta chain) was captured in a study of CD8 T cells in Susac syndrome (dated by TCRdb to between 2019 and 2020). Broadly, across the study: The study used repertoire sequencing to test whether antigen drove CD8+ T cell activation and differentiation in Susac syndrome. The study compared CD8+ T cell repertoire clonality among roughly 12 healthy donors, approximately 14 Susac syndrome patients and around 16 multiple sclerosis patients.

The germline V gene supplies CDR1 SGHRS and CDR2 YFSETQ. The CDR3 goes from the cysteine to the phenylalanine over 16 residues. The DNA shown is the 48-base CDR3, in frame from base 1. The V end gives up 3 bases and the J end 5 bases, leaving 11 bases in the junction not matched to a gene. Peripheral blood CD8+ and CD4+ T cells from healthy donors, Susac syndrome patients and multiple sclerosis patients were profiled by high-throughput TCR beta sequencing. Treatment-naive patients with stable or active relapsing-remitting disease fulfilling revised McDonald criteria were used as multiple sclerosis controls. Bulk CD8+ and CD4+ T cells were purified by magnetic negative isolation, whereas CD8+ TEMRA cells were enriched by FACS. Blood was collected in EDTA tubes and processed within 24 hours, with PBMCs isolated through density gradient centrifugation. PBMCs destined for TCR sequencing were cryopreserved in liquid nitrogen and later thawed in a 37 °C water bath. A purity of at least 90% was achieved for sorted or isolated CD4+, CD8+ and CD8+ TEMRA cells.

What the work shows at the level of the full study, not this receptor alone: The study acknowledged that relatively few individuals were included in the TCR sequencing and HLA analysis.

A note on this clonotype: Its recognized antigen is unknown. It has no much larger one-base neighbor in the sample; base qualities were not kept.

RNA was extracted using the RNeasy kit, and roughly 0.5 to 1 microgram was reverse transcribed with random hexamers. The immunoSEQ multiplex PCR assay, which covers 54 Vbeta and 13 Jbeta segments, was used to amplify TCR beta CDR3 regions. PCR amplification bias was corrected using a synthetic template baseline for primer optimization and computational correction. The authors' analysis ran thus. Reads were assigned to V, D and J genes according to IMGT and analyzed in immunoSEQ Analyzer, with only productive sequences retained. Clonality was computed as one minus Shannon entropy normalized by log2 of the number of productive unique sequences. For each patient and control, public and private clones were evaluated among the 100 most prevalent clones. Clones were defined as Susac-specific when absent from the healthy and MS cohorts, from about 970 published viral clones and from other ImmuneACCESS disease sequences. TCRdb ran its own pipeline on the public reads, namely fastp trimming at Q25 and MiXCR clone calling, and kept in-frame beta chains. Each CDR3 protein appears once, grouped with its most common genes and DNA. TCRdb's processing, not the study's, gives the V and J calls here. The sample contains about 280,000 distinct CDR3 sequences, approximately 84% of them found a single time. Over 0.09% of the sample comes from the top ten.

This chain joins TRBV5-1 to TRBJ2-1; 7 middle bases align to TRBD2. The specimen was CD8+ T cells from PBMCs. This TCR came from a human donor with multiple sclerosis. This receptor carries the CDR3 CASSSGLVVGHNEQFF. The sequence in DNA is TGCGCCAGCAGCTCTGGACTAGTCGTCGGACACAATGAGCAGTTCTTC.